Listed below are T cell receptor beta chains from one sample, sequenced in a study of technical replicates of blood from a few donors. The protocol was immunoSEQ multiplex PCR, while the TCRdb copy is restricted to in-frame clones and leaves out a portion. The data hold about 69,000 clones, with over 80% observed a single time. Source material: PBMCs. The receptors derive from a human donor in good health. Some clones in this sample may be carry-over from other donors' samples. CDR3s include the opening cysteine and the closing phenylalanine or tryptophan. The D gene is left open where the match is weak. The size of a clone is reported for some rows only, either as once, few or many, or as a class for expanded clones.

clone_size	j_call	v_call	d_call	cdr3_aa	cdr3_nt
.	TRBJ1-4	TRBV5-1	.	CASSFTGHPTNEKLFF	TGCGCCAGCAGCTTTACAGGACACCCAACTAATGAAAAACTGTTTTTT
.	TRBJ1-2	TRBV27	.	CASSKTGEINYGYTF	TGTGCCAGCAGTAAAACAGGCGAGATCAACTATGGCTACACCTTC
few	TRBJ2-5	TRBV10-3	TRBD2	CAISDTLAGGRETQYF	TGTGCCATCAGTGATACCCTAGCGGGGGGGCGGGAGACCCAGTACTTC
.	TRBJ2-1	TRBV13	TRBD2	CASSFGGNEQFF	TGTGCCAGCAGCTTCGGGGGGAATGAGCAGTTCTTC
.	TRBJ2-2	TRBV4-1	.	CASGQLVSGELFF	TGCGCCAGCGGACAATTGGTGAGCGGGGAGCTGTTTTTT
.	TRBJ2-5	TRBV6-4	.	CATEGGREETQYF	TGTGCCACCGAAGGGGGAAGGGAAGAGACCCAGTACTTC
.	TRBJ2-7	TRBV6-5	TRBD2	CASSYALAGTYEQYF	TGTGCCAGCAGTTACGCACTAGCGGGGACCTACGAGCAGTACTTC
.	TRBJ2-1	TRBV9	.	CASSVAGTYNNEQFF	TGTGCCAGCAGCGTAGCGGGTACCTACAATAATGAGCAGTTCTTC
once	TRBJ1-1	TRBV6-5	.	CASRQGHRNTEAFF	TGTGCCAGCAGACAGGGACACAGGAACACTGAAGCTTTCTTT
.	TRBJ2-2	TRBV29-1	.	CSAKRVTGELFF	TGCAGCGCCAAGCGCGTCACCGGGGAGCTGTTTTTT
.	TRBJ2-7	TRBV6-1	TRBD1	CASSQPGQNHEQYF	TGTGCCAGCAGTCAGCCGGGACAGAACCACGAGCAGTACTTC
.	TRBJ2-2	TRBV6-4	.	CASSDLPSTGELFF	TGTGCCAGCAGTGACCTACCTAGTACCGGGGAGCTGTTTTTT
once	TRBJ2-3	TRBV6-5	.	CASSYPLGFGDTQYF	TGTGCCAGCAGTTACCCCCTCGGGTTTGGGGATACGCAGTATTTT
.	TRBJ2-3	TRBV7-9	.	CASNRGGLSTDTQYF	TGTGCCAGCAATCGAGGGGGACTATCCACAGATACGCAGTATTTT
.	TRBJ1-2	TRBV5-1	.	CASSPALIGVGYTF	TGCGCCAGCAGCCCCGCGTTGATAGGGGTTGGCTACACCTTC
.	TRBJ1-1	TRBV7-2	TRBD1	CASSLQGPNTEAFF	TGTGCCAGCAGCCTACAGGGGCCGAACACTGAAGCTTTCTTT
.	TRBJ2-2	TRBV27	.	CASTTFGGRTGELFF	TGTGCCAGCACCACCTTTGGAGGGCGCACCGGGGAGCTGTTTTTT
once	TRBJ2-1	TRBV2	.	CASRTPLGPEQFF	TGTGCCAGCAGGACCCCCCTTGGGCCTGAGCAGTTCTTC
.	TRBJ1-1	TRBV7-2	.	CASSLYRNTEAFF	TGTGCCAGCAGCTTATACAGGAACACTGAAGCTTTCTTT
.	TRBJ2-5	TRBV4-2	.	CASSQVQGNQETQYF	TGTGCCAGCAGCCAAGTCCAGGGAAACCAAGAGACCCAGTACTTC
.	TRBJ1-2	TRBV7-3	.	CASSFLTAIPNYGYTF	TGTGCCAGCAGCTTTTTGACAGCAATCCCTAACTATGGCTACACCTTC
.	TRBJ2-1	TRBV5-4	.	CASSLAGGTRYSEQFF	TGTGCCAGCAGCTTGGCAGGGGGGACTAGATATAGTGAGCAGTTCTTC
.	TRBJ2-7	TRBV7-3	TRBD2	CASSLTPAGGLYF	TGTGCCAGCAGCTTAACGCCAGCGGGAGGATTGTACTTC
.	TRBJ2-1	TRBV7-8	.	CASSLAVGRNEQFF	TGTGCCAGCAGCTTAGCGGTTGGGCGCAATGAGCAGTTCTTC
.	TRBJ2-1	TRBV2	.	CASSERGLNYNEQFF	TGTGCCAGCAGTGAAAGGGGGTTAAACTACAATGAGCAGTTCTTC
.	TRBJ2-5	TRBV19	TRBD1	CASTDRGSIETQYF	TGTGCCAGTACGGACAGGGGGTCGATCGAGACCCAGTACTTC
.	TRBJ1-4	TRBV15	.	CATSHPRQATNEKLFF	TGTGCCACCAGCCACCCCCGACAGGCAACTAATGAAAAACTGTTTTTT
.	TRBJ2-2	TRBV7-2	TRBD2	CASSLLAGGITGELFF	TGTGCCAGCAGCCTACTAGCGGGGGGGATCACCGGGGAGCTGTTTTTT
few	TRBJ2-7	TRBV4-3	.	CASSQDGNRLNEQYF	TGCGCCAGCAGCCAAGATGGAAACAGGCTGAACGAGCAGTACTTC
.	TRBJ2-2	TRBV11-3	TRBD2	CASSLDGLAGTGELFF	TGTGCCAGCAGCTTAGACGGACTAGCGGGCACCGGGGAGCTGTTTTTT
.	TRBJ2-2	TRBV5-1	TRBD2	CASSTKTSGGNTGELFF	TGCGCCAGCAGCACGAAGACTAGCGGGGGGAACACCGGGGAGCTGTTTTTT
.	TRBJ2-7	TRBV28	TRBD1	CASKPGGQGSYEQYF	TGTGCCAGCAAACCTGGGGGACAGGGTTCCTACGAGCAGTACTTC
once	TRBJ2-7	TRBV19	TRBD1	CASSPARTGGKYEQYF	TGTGCCAGTAGTCCTGCCCGGACAGGGGGCAAATACGAGCAGTACTTC
once	TRBJ2-7	TRBV7-2	.	CASSFFRGDYYEQYF	TGTGCCAGCAGCTTTTTCAGGGGGGATTACTACGAGCAGTACTTC
.	TRBJ2-2	TRBV6-5	TRBD2	CASRLAGGRGGELFF	TGTGCCAGCAGACTAGCGGGGGGGCGTGGCGGGGAGCTGTTTTTT
.	TRBJ2-5	TRBV11-1	.	CASSSTARIQETQYF	TGTGCCAGCAGCTCAACTGCTAGGATCCAAGAGACCCAGTACTTC
once	TRBJ2-3	TRBV5-5	TRBD2	CASSSRTSKRTDTQYF	TGTGCCAGCAGCTCTCGGACTAGCAAACGCACAGATACGCAGTATTTT
.	TRBJ2-6	TRBV30	.	CAWGWLQGSGANVLTF	TGTGCCTGGGGATGGCTCCAGGGCTCTGGGGCCAACGTCCTGACTTTC
.	TRBJ2-7	TRBV6-5	.	CASSSPADSSYEQYF	TGTGCCAGCAGTTCGCCGGCTGACAGCTCCTACGAGCAGTACTTC
.	TRBJ2-2	TRBV27	TRBD1	CASSLVGGGNTGELFF	TGTGCCAGCAGTTTAGTAGGGGGCGGGAACACCGGGGAGCTGTTTTTT
.	TRBJ1-5	TRBV6-1	.	CASSEARGIVNQPQHF	TGTGCCAGCAGTGAAGCTCGGGGAATTGTCAATCAGCCCCAGCATTTT
.	TRBJ1-2	TRBV7-3	.	CASSFARGGYGYTF	TGTGCCAGCAGCTTCGCACGCGGCGGCTATGGCTACACCTTC
.	TRBJ1-2	TRBV7-6	TRBD1	CASSGSDRDYTF	TGTGCCAGCAGCGGGTCAGACAGGGACTACACCTTC
.	TRBJ1-3	TRBV6-1	TRBD1	CASNIGQVSGNTIYF	TGTGCCAGCAACATTGGACAGGTCTCTGGAAACACCATATATTTT
.	TRBJ2-1	TRBV4-1	.	CASSPLPRDEQFF	TGCGCCAGCAGCCCCCTCCCTCGGGATGAGCAGTTCTTC
.	TRBJ1-3	TRBV15	.	CATSRVLGAGFSGNTIYF	TGTGCCACCAGCAGAGTTTTAGGGGCAGGCTTCTCTGGAAACACCATATATTTT
.	TRBJ2-1	TRBV21-1	.	CASSKKGLFFAFF	TGTGCCAGCAGCAAAAAGGGGCTGTTCTTCGCGTTCTTC
.	TRBJ2-5	TRBV6-6	TRBD2	CASSQGLAGKETQYF	TGTGCCAGCAGTCAGGGACTAGCGGGAAAAGAGACCCAGTACTTC
.	TRBJ1-5	TRBV19	.	CASRYRDQPQHF	TGTGCCAGTAGATACAGGGATCAGCCCCAGCATTTT
.	TRBJ1-5	TRBV19	.	CASSTLSGQPQHF	TGTGCCAGTAGTACTCTAAGCGGTCAGCCCCAGCATTTT
.	TRBJ1-1	TRBV5-8	.	CASSLDSDEDTEAFF	TGTGCCAGCAGCTTAGACAGTGATGAGGACACTGAAGCTTTCTTT
.	TRBJ1-2	TRBV30	.	CAWQSGINYGYTF	TGTGCCTGGCAGAGCGGAATTAACTATGGCTACACCTTC
.	TRBJ2-1	TRBV5-4	.	CASSLGAQYRTNEQFF	TGTGCCAGCAGCTTGGGGGCTCAGTATCGTACTAATGAGCAGTTCTTC
.	TRBJ2-1	TRBV11-2	TRBD2	CASSRRTSGKDEQFF	TGTGCCAGCAGCCGCCGGACTAGCGGGAAAGATGAGCAGTTCTTC
once	TRBJ1-5	TRBV15	.	CATSRDQGNNQPQHF	TGTGCCACCAGCAGAGACCAGGGGAACAATCAGCCCCAGCATTTT
.	TRBJ2-2	TRBV5-1	.	CASSLDTSSGELFF	TGCGCCAGCAGCTTGGATACTAGCTCCGGGGAGCTGTTTTTT